This T cell receptor beta chain was captured in a study of beta chain features in type 1 diabetes (dated by TCRdb to the late 2010s). About the study as a whole: Patients and healthy donors did not differ in mean age, gender distribution, total cell number or subset yield. Regulatory and stem cell-like memory subsets were isolated from only 8 patients and roughly eight healthy donors, whereas naive and central memory subsets came from all 30 or so donors. A total of roughly 98,000,000 sorted cells were examined across all samples, and RNA yield correlated strongly with the number of cells per subset. The study compared the TCRB repertoires of sorted circulating CD4+ T cell subsets in recently diagnosed type 1 diabetes patients with those in matched healthy donors. Points the paper makes about the study in general: Type 1 diabetes patients showed a moderate but significant shortening of TCRB CDR3 length in all four CD4+ subsets. At VDJ recombination sites, type 1 diabetes patients had fewer insertions and more deleted nucleotides, which implies abnormalities in thymic rearrangement. Because cDNA was sequenced instead of genomic DNA, activated cells with high expression could be over-represented, although the groups did not differ in activation or CD3 levels. HLA sub-analyses involved small numbers of individuals, so any influence of HLA type on TCRB rearrangement remained unresolved. The naive, central memory and regulatory TCRB repertoires appeared to resemble one another more closely among patients than among healthy donors. PCR might favor shorter templates, but patient and control samples were amplified and corrected together, so any skew would affect both groups equally.

This clone was seen repeatedly, ten times or more. No antigen is known for it. It has no much larger one-base neighbor in the sample; base qualities were not kept. Each donor gave one peripheral blood draw, roughly 120 mL on average, collected into heparinised tubes. Naive, central memory, regulatory and stem cell-like memory CD4+ T cells were sorted on a BD FACSAria II using a panel including CD45RO, CCR7, CD25, CD127, CD95 and CD27. Every sorted population had a purity above 95%. Right away, PBMCs were isolated by Lymphoprep density gradient centrifugation and were stained directly, with no culture step. So that batch effects would be minimized, each experiment stained and sorted samples in pairs, pairing one healthy donor with one patient. All of the isolated RNA was reverse transcribed with the High Capacity cDNA Reverse Transcription Kit, so expressed TCRB transcripts were sequenced. Naive, central memory and regulatory T cell samples underwent deep immunoSEQ sequencing, averaging roughly 3.5 million total reads per sample. Sorted cells were lysed in RLT buffer and RNA was extracted with DNase-treated RNeasy Micro or Mini kits, depending on cell number. To prevent cross-contamination, every cell subset was processed on its own, while patient and healthy donor samples were processed together. The immunoSEQ multiplex PCR was used to amplify TCRB sequences from cDNA, generating 87-bp fragments that spanned the CDR3 region. Sequencing of the amplicons was performed on the Illumina HiSeq platform. From the authors' description of their analysis: PCR bias was corrected computationally using synthetic template baselines, and reads within Hamming distance 2 were collapsed, with unmergeable singletons discarded. By aligning reads against IMGT, V, D and J genes, CDR3 length, and insertions or deletions at six rearrangement sites were assigned. Clonotype counts were normalized to sorted cell number within each subset before computing true diversity and Gini coefficients with the tcR R package. Repertoire sharing was quantified using the overlap coefficient calculated on TCRB nucleotide sequences. TCRdb retrieved this table from immuneACCESS and kept in-frame rearrangements only. Not all clones are present; in checked studies, unresolved V genes account for under half, and no reason is known for the remainder. V and J calls and clone size follow that table, whereas D and trimming were derived from the DNA. The sample table records 300,000 to 400,000 clones; about a tenth of these occur just once. In total, the top ten clones hold roughly 0.99% of the sample.

The receptor comes from a man aged 30 to 39 with type 1 diabetes. Sequenced: central memory CD4+ T cells from blood.

The DNA sequence is given as TGTGCCAGCAGCTCCGAGGGGACAGTGGAGACCCAGTACTTC. Its translation reads: CASSSEGTVETQYF. The V and J segments used are TRBV7-9 and TRBJ2-5; a stretch of 7 junction bases matches TRBD1. From its cysteine to its phenylalanine, the CDR3 spans 14 amino acids. The read is trimmed to its CDR3 DNA, 42 bases read in frame from base 1. Trimming takes 4 bases off V and 5 bases off J; junction bases not matched to a gene: 7. CDR1 and CDR2, looked up from the germline V gene (reference sequence), are SEHNR and FQNEAQ.